Presented here are 9 T cell receptor beta chains from one specimen sequenced in a study of blood T cell repertoires in COVID-19. Profiled with immunoSEQ multiplex PCR; TCRdb holds only in-frame clones, not every one. In the table there are more than 350,000 clones, about 89% of which are singletons. The sample was peripheral blood. All receptors come from a woman under 40 with COVID-19, enrolled during active disease.

This rearrangement joins TRBV5-6 to TRBJ1-5; D might be TRBD1 (5 bases). Trimming removed 1 base from V and 5 bases from J, with 10 bases in between. The CDR3 runs to 14 residues. Germline CDR1 reads SGHDT; CDR2 reads YYEEEE. CDR3 sequence: CASSLFGGDQPQHF. CDR3 in DNA: TGTGCCAGCAGCTTGTTCGGGGGGGATCAGCCCCAGCATTTT. The variable domain in full, completed from reference TRBV5-6 and TRBJ1-5, reads DAGVTQSPTHLIKTRGQQVTLRCSPKSGHDTVSWYQQALGQGPQFIFQYYEEEERQRGNFPDRFSGHQFPNYSSELNVNALLLGDSALYLCASSLFGGDQPQHFGDGTRLSIL.

The chain employs TRBV2 and TRBJ1-1, with D unresolved. This CDR3 contains 13 residues. The germline V and J ends were trimmed by 6 bases and 0 bases, with 8 bases remaining between them. Germline CDR1 is SNHLY and CDR2 is FYNNEI. CDR3 DNA sequence: TGTGCCAGCAGCGGTCAGGTGAACACTGAAGCTTTCTTT. Its protein product is CASSGQVNTEAFF.

This chain links TRBV6-2 or TRBV6-3 with TRBJ2-1, with TRBD2 matching over 8 bases. The V segment lost 1 base and the J segment 2 bases; nucleotides outside the gene matches: 1. In germline, CDR1 is MNHEY, CDR2 SVGEGT. CDR3 size: 15 residues. In DNA form, the CDR3 reads TGTGCCAGCAGTTACTTTAGCGGGACCTACAATGAGCAGTTCTTC. It encodes CASSYFSGTYNEQFF.

The chain carries TRBV10-1 and TRBJ2-3, with 7 bases identical to TRBD2. Germline assignment: CDR1 WNHNN and CDR2 SYGVQD (reference sequence). CDR3 length equals 14 residues. The trim removed 3 bases at V and 6 bases at J, leaving 6 bases unmatched. The DNA for the CDR3 is TGCGCCAGCAGTGACCGGGCCGGGGGGGATACGCAGTATTTT. It specifies CASSDRAGGDTQYF.

Remarks on this clone: In the same sample, other DNA sequences code for this CDR3. The chain joins TRBV28 to TRBJ2-7; D possibly corresponds to TRBD1 (6 bases). V lost 3 bases and J 2 bases, leaving 11 bases between the germline ends. The CDR3 is made up of 14 amino acids. Germline values: CDR1 MDHEN, CDR2 SYDVKM. The CDR3: CASSLGGGPYEQYF. The DNA for the CDR3 is TGTGCCAGCAGTTTGGGTGGGGGCCCCTACGAGCAGTACTTC.

The genes are TRBV19 and TRBJ2-7, with TRBD1 matching over 8 bases. Germline assignment: CDR1 LNHDA and CDR2 SQIVND (reference sequence). V shed 3 bases, J shed 5 bases, and the junction held 12 bases outside the gene matches. CDR3 length: 16 residues. CDR3 in amino acids: CASSIGDRPSRDEQYF. The CDR3 bases are TGTGCCAGTAGTATCGGGGACAGGCCATCGCGAGACGAGCAGTACTTC.

This chain connects TRBV6-5 to TRBJ2-1; tentatively, D is TRBD2 (5 bases). CDR1 and CDR2 (germline): MNHEY, SVGAGI. The CDR3 spans 15 residues. The ends were cut back, 4 bases at V and 0 bases at J, with 10 bases in the middle. CDR3 DNA: TGTGCCAGCAGTTCCACCGCGGGCTCCTACAATGAGCAGTTCTTC. Translated: CASSSTAGSYNEQFF.

The chain joins TRBV5-1 to TRBJ1-4, with D hard to call. From germline, CDR1 is SGHRS and CDR2 YFSETQ. The CDR3 has 15 amino acids. V gave up 0 bases and J gave up 7 bases, with 13 bases separating them. The CDR3 loop reads CASSLVGEVSEKLFF. The CDR3 nucleotides read TGCGCCAGCAGCTTGGTCGGGGAGGTTAGTGAAAAACTGTTTTTT.

DNA for the CDR3: TGCAGCGTGCCCCAGGGTAGCGGGGAGCTGTTTTTT. It translates to CSVPQGSGELFF. V usage is TRBV29-1 and J usage is TRBJ2-2; TRBD1 is a possible D gene (5 bases). This CDR3 is built from 12 residues. Germline loops: CDR1 SQVTM, CDR2 ANQGSEA. The ends were cut back, 6 bases at V and 7 bases at J, with 12 bases in the middle.